This is a list of T cell receptor beta chains from one sample in a study of sequential checkpoint blockade in melanoma. Clones were sequenced by immunoSEQ multiplex PCR, and TCRdb holds only the in-frame ones, with some missing. The data contain some 22,000 clones, around 27% of them singletons. Source: tumor tissue (inferred from file names), taken from a patient given nivolumab and ipilimumab in sequence. The receptors shown here come from a human donor with melanoma. Each CDR3 is given with its conserved first and last residue. A D gene is named only where the DNA matches it firmly. Clone size is given for some rows only: seen once, a few or many times, or a class if the clone is expanded.

d_gene: -; abundance: -; v_gene: TRBV6-7; j_gene: TRBJ1-5; CDR3aa: CASSRPLGDQPQHF; CDR3nt: TGTGCCAGCAGTAGACCCCTGGGGGATCAGCCCCAGCATTTT
d_gene: -; abundance: -; v_gene: TRBV29-1; j_gene: TRBJ1-4; CDR3aa: CSAQGGGTATNEKLFF; CDR3nt: TGCAGCGCCCAGGGTGGGGGAACTGCAACTAATGAAAAACTGTTTTTT
d_gene: TRBD2; abundance: -; v_gene: TRBV23-1; j_gene: TRBJ2-3; CDR3aa: CASTQRLAPDTQYF; CDR3nt: TGCGCCAGCACCCAAAGACTAGCCCCAGATACGCAGTATTTT
d_gene: TRBD1; abundance: -; v_gene: TRBV11-3; j_gene: TRBJ2-2; CDR3aa: CASSLGTGRTGELFF; CDR3nt: TGTGCCAGCAGCTTGGGGACAGGGAGGACCGGGGAGCTGTTTTTT
d_gene: -; abundance: few; v_gene: TRBV28; j_gene: TRBJ1-2; CDR3aa: CASRYNAANGYTF; CDR3nt: TGTGCCAGCAGATACAACGCGGCAAATGGCTACACCTTC
d_gene: TRBD1; abundance: many; v_gene: TRBV6-8; j_gene: TRBJ1-1; CDR3aa: CASSGDRGIQGTEAFF; CDR3nt: TGTGCCAGCAGTGGAGACAGGGGAATCCAGGGCACTGAAGCTTTCTTT
d_gene: -; abundance: few; v_gene: TRBV11-3; j_gene: TRBJ2-3; CDR3aa: CASSPSGPQDTQYF; CDR3nt: TGTGCCAGCAGCCCGAGCGGCCCCCAGGATACGCAGTATTTT
d_gene: -; abundance: few; v_gene: TRBV19; j_gene: TRBJ1-1; CDR3aa: CASSILREAFF; CDR3nt: TGTGCCAGTAGTATCCTCAGGGAAGCTTTCTTT
d_gene: -; abundance: -; v_gene: TRBV6-8; j_gene: TRBJ1-1; CDR3aa: CASSYGVGTEAFF; CDR3nt: TGTGCCAGCAGTTACGGGGTAGGCACTGAAGCTTTCTTT
d_gene: -; abundance: few; v_gene: TRBV9; j_gene: TRBJ2-7; CDR3aa: CAITPPPYEQYF; CDR3nt: TGTGCCATCACCCCACCGCCCTACGAGCAGTACTTC
d_gene: TRBD2; abundance: -; v_gene: TRBV16; j_gene: TRBJ2-7; CDR3aa: CASSQWGGSYEQYF; CDR3nt: TGTGCCAGCAGCCAATGGGGAGGGTCCTACGAGCAGTACTTC
d_gene: -; abundance: few; v_gene: TRBV28; j_gene: TRBJ1-5; CDR3aa: CASSPGVYSNQPQHF; CDR3nt: TGTGCCAGCAGTCCTGGGGTCTATAGCAATCAGCCCCAGCATTTT